The T cell receptor beta chain under discussion was sequenced for a study of shared T cell receptors in the human thymus. Using immunoSEQ multiplex PCR, the repertoire was profiled, and TCRdb retains in-frame clones only, with some absent. The table lists hundreds of thousands of clones, 70% to 90% of them singletons. V shed 4 bases and J 6 bases; nucleotides not matched to a gene: 5. The CDR3 spans 15 residues. The sample was also reused in another study, on human thymus T cells. That work states: Among the donors, all were healthy Finnish infants having corrective surgery for congenital heart defects. Resections were taken during corrective heart surgery, and the thymus tissue came from these. In thymic and blood repertoires alike, V and J usage looked biased.

The V and J genes are TRBV5-3 and TRBJ2-7; TRBD2 matches 15 bases. TRBV5-3 counts as an open reading frame of uncertain function. The sample consisted of thymocytes. This TCR came from a boy in the first two years of life with a congenital heart defect. This chain's CDR3 is CARSLWTSGGAEQYF. The CDR3 DNA reads TGTGCCAGAAGCCTTTGGACTAGCGGGGGGGCCGAGCAGTACTTC.